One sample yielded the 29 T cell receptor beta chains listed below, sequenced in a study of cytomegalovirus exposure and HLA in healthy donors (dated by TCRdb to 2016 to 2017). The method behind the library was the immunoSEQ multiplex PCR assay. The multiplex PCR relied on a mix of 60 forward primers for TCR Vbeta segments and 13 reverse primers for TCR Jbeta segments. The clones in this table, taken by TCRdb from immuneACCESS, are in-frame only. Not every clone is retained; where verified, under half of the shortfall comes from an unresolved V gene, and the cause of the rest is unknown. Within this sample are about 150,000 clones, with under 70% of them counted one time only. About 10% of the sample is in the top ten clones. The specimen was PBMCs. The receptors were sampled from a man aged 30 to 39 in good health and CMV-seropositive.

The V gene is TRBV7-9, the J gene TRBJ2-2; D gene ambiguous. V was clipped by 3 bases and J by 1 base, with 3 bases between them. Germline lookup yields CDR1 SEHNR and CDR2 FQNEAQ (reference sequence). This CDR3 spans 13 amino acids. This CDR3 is CASSFMNTGELFF. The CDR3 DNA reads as TGTGCCAGCAGCTTTATGAACACCGGGGAGCTGTTTTTT.

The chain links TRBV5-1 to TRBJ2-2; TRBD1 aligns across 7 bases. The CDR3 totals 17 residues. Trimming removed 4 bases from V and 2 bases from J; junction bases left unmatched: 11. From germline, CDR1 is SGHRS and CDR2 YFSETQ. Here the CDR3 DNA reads TGCGCCAGCAGCCCGCCGGACAGGAAATTAAACACCGGGGAGCTGTTTTTT. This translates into CASSPPDRKLNTGELFF. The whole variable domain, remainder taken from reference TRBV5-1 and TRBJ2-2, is KAGVTQTPRYLIKTRGQQVTLSCSPISGHRSVSWYQQTPGQGLQFLFEYFSETQRNKGNFPGRFSGRQFSNSRSEMNVSTLELGDSALYLCASSPPDRKLNTGELFFGEGSRLTVL.

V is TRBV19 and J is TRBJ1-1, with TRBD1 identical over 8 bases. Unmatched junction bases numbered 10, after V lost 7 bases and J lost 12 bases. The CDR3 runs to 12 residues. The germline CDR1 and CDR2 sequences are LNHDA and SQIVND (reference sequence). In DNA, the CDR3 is TGTGCCAGTAACGGACAGGGAGTGTTGTCTTTCTTT. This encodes CASNGQGVLSFF. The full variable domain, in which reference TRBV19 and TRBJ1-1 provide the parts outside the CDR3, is DGGITQSPKYLFRKEGQNVTLSCEQNLNHDAMYWYRQDPGQGLRLIYYSQIVNDFQKGDIAEGYSVSREKKESFPLTVTSAQKNPTAFYLCASNGQGVLSFFGQGTRLTVV.

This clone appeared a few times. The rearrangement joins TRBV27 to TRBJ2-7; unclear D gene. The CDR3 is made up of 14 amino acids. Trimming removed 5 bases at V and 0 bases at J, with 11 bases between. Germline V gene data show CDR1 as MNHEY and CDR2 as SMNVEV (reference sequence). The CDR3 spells CASSPLTSSYEQYF. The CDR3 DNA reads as TGTGCCAGCAGTCCACTTACGTCCTCCTACGAGCAGTACTTC.

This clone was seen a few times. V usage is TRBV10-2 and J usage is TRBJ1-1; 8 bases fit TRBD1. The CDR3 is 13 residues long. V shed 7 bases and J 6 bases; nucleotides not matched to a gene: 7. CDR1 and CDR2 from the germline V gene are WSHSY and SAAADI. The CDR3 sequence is CASTGQGWAEAFF. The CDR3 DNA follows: TGCGCCAGCACCGGACAGGGTTGGGCTGAAGCTTTCTTT.

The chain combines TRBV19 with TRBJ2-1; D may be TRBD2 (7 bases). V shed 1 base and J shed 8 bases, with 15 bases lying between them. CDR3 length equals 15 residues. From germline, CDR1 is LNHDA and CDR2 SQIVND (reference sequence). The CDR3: CASSIAGGFYDEQFF. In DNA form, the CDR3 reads TGTGCCAGTAGTATAGCGGGGGGCTTTTACGATGAGCAGTTCTTC.

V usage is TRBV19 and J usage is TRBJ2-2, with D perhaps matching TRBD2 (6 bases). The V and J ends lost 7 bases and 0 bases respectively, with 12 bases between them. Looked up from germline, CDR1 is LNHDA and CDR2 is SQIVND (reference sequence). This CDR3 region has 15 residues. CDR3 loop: CASKEGYANTGELFF. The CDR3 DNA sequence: TGTGCCAGTAAGGAGGGCTATGCGAACACCGGGGAGCTGTTTTTT.

CDR3 protein: CASSLSGAPETEAFF. DNA of the CDR3: TGTGCCAGCAGTTTATCGGGGGCGCCGGAAACTGAAGCTTTCTTT. The chain couples TRBV27 to TRBJ1-1, with D possibly matching TRBD1 (6 bases). V lost 0 bases and J 5 bases, leaving 13 bases between the germline ends. Germline V gene sequence: CDR1 MNHEY, CDR2 SMNVEV (reference sequence). The CDR3 loop spans 15 amino acids.

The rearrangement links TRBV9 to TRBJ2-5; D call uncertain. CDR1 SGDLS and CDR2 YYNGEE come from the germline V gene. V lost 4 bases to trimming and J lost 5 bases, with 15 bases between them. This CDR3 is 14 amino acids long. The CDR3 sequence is CASSPSPARETQYF. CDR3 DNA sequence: TGTGCCAGCAGCCCCTCCCCGGCCAGGGAGACCCAGTACTTC.

The CDR3 here is CALTGGGPVGTQYF. CDR3 nucleotides: TGTGCCTTAACTGGGGGCGGACCGGTCGGGACCCAGTACTTC. The rearrangement uses TRBV30 and TRBJ2-5; D is perhaps TRBD1 (6 bases). The CDR3 loop spans 14 amino acids. V was trimmed by 7 bases and J by 7 bases, leaving 22 bases between them. Germline-derived CDR1 and CDR2 are GTSNPN and SVGIG (reference sequence).

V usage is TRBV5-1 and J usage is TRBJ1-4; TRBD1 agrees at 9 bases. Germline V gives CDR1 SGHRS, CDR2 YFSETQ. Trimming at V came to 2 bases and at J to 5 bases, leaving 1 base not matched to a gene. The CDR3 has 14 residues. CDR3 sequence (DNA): TGCGCCAGCAGCTTAGGGACAGGGAATGAAAAACTGTTTTTT. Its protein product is CASSLGTGNEKLFF.

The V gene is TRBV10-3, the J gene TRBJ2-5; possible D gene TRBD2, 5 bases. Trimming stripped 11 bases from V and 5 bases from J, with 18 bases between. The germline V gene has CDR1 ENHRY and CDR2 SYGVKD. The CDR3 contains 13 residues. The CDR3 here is CAGMREPGETQYF. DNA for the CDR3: TGTGCCGGAATGAGGGAGCCAGGCGAGACCCAGTACTTC.

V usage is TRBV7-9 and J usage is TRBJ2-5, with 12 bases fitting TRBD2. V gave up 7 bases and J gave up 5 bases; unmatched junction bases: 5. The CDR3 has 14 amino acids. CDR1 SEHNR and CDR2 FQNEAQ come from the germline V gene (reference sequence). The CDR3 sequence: CASILAGGGETQYF. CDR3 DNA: TGTGCCAGCATACTAGCGGGAGGAGGGGAGACCCAGTACTTC.

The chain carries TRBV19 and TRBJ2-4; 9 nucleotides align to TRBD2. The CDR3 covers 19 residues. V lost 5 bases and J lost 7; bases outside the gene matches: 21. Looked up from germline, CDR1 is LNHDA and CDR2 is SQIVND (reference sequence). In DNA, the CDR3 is TGTGCCAGTAGTGCAGGGGTAAGGAAAAGCGGGAGGTCTACTAACATTCAGTACTTC. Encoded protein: CASSAGVRKSGRSTNIQYF.

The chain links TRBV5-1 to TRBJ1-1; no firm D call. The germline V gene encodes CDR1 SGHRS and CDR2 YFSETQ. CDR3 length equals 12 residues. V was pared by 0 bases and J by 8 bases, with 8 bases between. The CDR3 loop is CASSLGAGEAFF. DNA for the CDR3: TGCGCCAGCAGCTTGGGGGCAGGAGAAGCTTTCTTT.

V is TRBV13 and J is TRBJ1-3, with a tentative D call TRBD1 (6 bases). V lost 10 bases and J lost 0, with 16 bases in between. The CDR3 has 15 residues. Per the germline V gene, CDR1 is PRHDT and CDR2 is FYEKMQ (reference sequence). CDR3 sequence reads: CANARQENSGNTIYF. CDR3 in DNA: TGTGCCAACGCACGACAGGAGAACTCTGGAAACACCATATATTTT.

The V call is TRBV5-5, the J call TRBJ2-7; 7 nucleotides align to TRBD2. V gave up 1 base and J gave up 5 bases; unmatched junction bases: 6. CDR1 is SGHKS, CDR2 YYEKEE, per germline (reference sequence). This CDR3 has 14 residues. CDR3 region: CASSLSERGHEQYF. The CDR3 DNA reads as TGTGCCAGCAGCTTGAGCGAGCGGGGCCACGAGCAGTACTTC.

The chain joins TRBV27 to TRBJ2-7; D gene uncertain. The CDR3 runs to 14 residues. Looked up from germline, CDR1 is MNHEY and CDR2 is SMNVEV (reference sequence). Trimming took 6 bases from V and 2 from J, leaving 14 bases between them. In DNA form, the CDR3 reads TGTGCCAGCAGAATCAGTCATGGCCCCTACGAGCAGTACTTC. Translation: CASRISHGPYEQYF.

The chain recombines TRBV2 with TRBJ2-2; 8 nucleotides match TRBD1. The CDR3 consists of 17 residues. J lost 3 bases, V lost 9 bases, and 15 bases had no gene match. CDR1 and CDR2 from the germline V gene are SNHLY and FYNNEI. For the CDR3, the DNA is TGTGCCAGAGAGGGGCCCAAGGACAGGGCTGACACCGGGGAGCTGTTTTTT. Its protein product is CAREGPKDRADTGELFF.

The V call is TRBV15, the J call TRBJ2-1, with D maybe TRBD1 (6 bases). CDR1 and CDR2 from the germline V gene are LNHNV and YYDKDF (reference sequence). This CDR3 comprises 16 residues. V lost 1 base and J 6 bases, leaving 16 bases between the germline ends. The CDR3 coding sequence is TGTGCCACCAGCAGAGGAGGGGGATTCCTGGTCAATGAGCAGTTCTTC. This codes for CATSRGGGFLVNEQFF.

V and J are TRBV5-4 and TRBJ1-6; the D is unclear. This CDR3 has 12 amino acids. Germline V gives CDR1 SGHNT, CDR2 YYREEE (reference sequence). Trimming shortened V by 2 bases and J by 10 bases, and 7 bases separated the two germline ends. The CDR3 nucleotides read TGTGCCAGCAGCTTAAGTGGCTCACCCCTCCACTTT. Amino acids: CASSLSGSPLHF.

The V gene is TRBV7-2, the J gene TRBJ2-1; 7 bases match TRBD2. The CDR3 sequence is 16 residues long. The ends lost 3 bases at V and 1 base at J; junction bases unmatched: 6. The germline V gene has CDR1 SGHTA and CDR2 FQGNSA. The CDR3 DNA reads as TGTGCCAGCAGCTTTGGCGGGAGTGGGTCCTACAATGAGCAGTTCTTC. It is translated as CASSFGGSGSYNEQFF.

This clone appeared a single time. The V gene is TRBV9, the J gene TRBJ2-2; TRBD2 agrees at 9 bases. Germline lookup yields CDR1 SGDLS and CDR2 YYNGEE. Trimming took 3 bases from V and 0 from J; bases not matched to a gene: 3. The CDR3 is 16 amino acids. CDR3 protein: CASSALAGTNTGELFF. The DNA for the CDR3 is TGTGCCAGCAGCGCCCTAGCGGGAACGAACACCGGGGAGCTGTTTTTT.

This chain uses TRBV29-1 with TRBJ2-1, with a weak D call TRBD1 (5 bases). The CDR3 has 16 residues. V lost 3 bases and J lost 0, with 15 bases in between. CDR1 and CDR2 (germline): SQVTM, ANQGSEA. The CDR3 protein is CSVEVRWGYSYNEQFF. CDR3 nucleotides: TGCAGCGTTGAGGTCCGGTGGGGCTACTCCTACAATGAGCAGTTCTTC.

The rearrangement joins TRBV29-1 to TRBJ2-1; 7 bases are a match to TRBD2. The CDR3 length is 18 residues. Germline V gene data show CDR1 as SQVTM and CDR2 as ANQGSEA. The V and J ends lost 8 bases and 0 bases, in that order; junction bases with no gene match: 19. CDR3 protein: CSQWGGGRSKSSYNEQFF. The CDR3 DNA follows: TGCAGCCAATGGGGGGGAGGACGAAGCAAAAGCTCCTACAATGAGCAGTTCTTC.

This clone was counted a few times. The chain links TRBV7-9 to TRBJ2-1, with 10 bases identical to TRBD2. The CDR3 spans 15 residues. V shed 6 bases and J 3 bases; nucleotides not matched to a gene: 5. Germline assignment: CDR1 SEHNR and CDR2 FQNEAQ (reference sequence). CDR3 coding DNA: TGTGCCAGCAGTTCTAGCGGGAGTTTCTACAATGAGCAGTTCTTC. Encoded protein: CASSSSGSFYNEQFF.

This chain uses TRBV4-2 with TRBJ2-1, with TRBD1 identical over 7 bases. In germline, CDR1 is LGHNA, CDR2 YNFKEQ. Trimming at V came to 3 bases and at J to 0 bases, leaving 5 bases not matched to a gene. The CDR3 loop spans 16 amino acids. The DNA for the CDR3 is TGTGCCAGCAGCCAGGAAAGGGACAGCTCCTACAATGAGCAGTTCTTC. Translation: CASSQERDSSYNEQFF.

The CDR3 loop is CASSLNTKEKLFF. CDR3 nucleotide sequence: TGTGCCAGCAGCTTAAACACGAAAGAAAAACTGTTTTTT. V and J are TRBV7-6 and TRBJ1-4; no firm D call. The V gene's germline CDR1 is SGHVS and CDR2 FNYEAQ. V lost 2 bases and J lost 8, with 9 bases in between. This CDR3 spans 13 amino acids.

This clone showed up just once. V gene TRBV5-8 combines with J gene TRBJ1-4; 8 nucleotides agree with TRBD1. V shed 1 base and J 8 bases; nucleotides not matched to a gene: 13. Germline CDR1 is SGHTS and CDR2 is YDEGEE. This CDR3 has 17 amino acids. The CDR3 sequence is CASSLFWAGGHEEKLFF. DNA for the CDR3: TGTGCCAGCAGCTTGTTTTGGGCAGGGGGCCATGAAGAAAAACTGTTTTTT.